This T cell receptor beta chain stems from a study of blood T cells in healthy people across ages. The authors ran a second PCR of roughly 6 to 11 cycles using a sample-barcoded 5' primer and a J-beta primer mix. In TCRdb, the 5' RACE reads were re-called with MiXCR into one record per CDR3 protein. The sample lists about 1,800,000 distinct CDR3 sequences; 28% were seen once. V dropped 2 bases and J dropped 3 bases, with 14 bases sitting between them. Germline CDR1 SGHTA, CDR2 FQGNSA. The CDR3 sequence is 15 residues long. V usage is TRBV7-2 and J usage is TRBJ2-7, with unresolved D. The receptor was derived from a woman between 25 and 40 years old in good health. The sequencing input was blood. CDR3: CASSLNGLGNYEQYF. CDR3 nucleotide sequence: TGTGCCAGCAGCTTAAACGGGTTAGGGAACTACGAGCAGTACTTC.